These 25 T cell receptor beta chains share one sample of origin, sequenced in a study of blood T cell repertoires in COVID-19. The table came from immunoSEQ multiplex PCR; TCRdb's copy has only in-frame clones and leaves some out. This sample has about 150,000 clones, with approximately 87% found just once. The sequenced sample consisted of peripheral blood. Every receptor here comes from a woman aged 45 to 65 with active or convalescent COVID-19.

CDR3 bases: TGTGCCAGCAGCTTTCACTCCGGGGGGAACACCGGGGAGCTGTTTTTT. It codes for CASSFHSGGNTGELFF. The V and J genes are TRBV7-2 and TRBJ2-2, with D possibly being TRBD2 (6 bases). Trimming stripped 3 bases from V and 1 base from J, with 12 bases between. Germline lookup yields CDR1 SGHTA and CDR2 FQGNSA. The CDR3 runs 16 residues.

The rearrangement joins TRBV24-1 to TRBJ1-1; weak D call: TRBD1 (5 bases). The CDR3 runs 11 residues. Germline V gives CDR1 KGHDR, CDR2 SFDVKD. V was clipped by 7 bases and J by 7 bases, with 9 bases between them. CDR3 coding DNA: TGTGCCACCAGGAGACAGATTGAAGCTTTCTTT. Amino acid sequence: CATRRQIEAFF.

V usage is TRBV12-5 and J usage is TRBJ2-1; 8 bases line up with TRBD1. The CDR3 contains 13 residues. Germline CDR1 reads LGHNT; CDR2 reads FRNRAP. The V and J ends lost 9 bases and 8 bases, in that order; junction bases with no gene match: 9. CDR3 nucleotide sequence: TGTGCTAGCTTTGGACAGGGAAGGTATGAGCAGTTCTTC. Translated: CASFGQGRYEQFF.

This chain links TRBV3-1 (or the pseudogene TRBV3-2) with TRBJ1-3; D gene ambiguous. The ends were cut back, 0 bases at V and 4 bases at J, with 4 bases in the middle. The CDR3 has 13 residues. CDR1 is LGHDT, CDR2 YNNKEL, per germline (reference sequence). CDR3 loop: CASSQDLGNTIYF. The CDR3 DNA follows: TGTGCCAGCAGCCAAGATTTAGGAAACACCATATATTTT.

V gene TRBV3-1 (or the pseudogene TRBV3-2) combines with J gene TRBJ1-4; D ambiguous. Trimming removed 2 bases from V and 5 bases from J, with 3 bases in between. The CDR3 loop spans 12 amino acids. CDR1 and CDR2 from the germline V gene are LGHDT and YNNKEL (reference sequence). The CDR3 loop is CASSQSNEKLFF. CDR3 bases: TGTGCCAGCAGCCAATCAAATGAAAAACTGTTTTTT.

The CDR3: CASSERTVNTGELFF. In DNA form, the CDR3 reads TGTGCCAGCAGCGAGAGGACAGTCAACACCGGGGAGCTGTTTTTT. This sequence joins TRBV9 and TRBJ2-2; tentative D call: TRBD1 (6 bases). Trimming removed 3 bases from V and 2 bases from J, with 11 bases in between. The CDR3 consists of 15 residues. The germline V gene has CDR1 SGDLS and CDR2 YYNGEE.

This sequence joins TRBV9 and TRBJ2-7; 11 bases align to TRBD2. The length of the CDR3 is 16 residues. Germline V gives CDR1 SGDLS, CDR2 YYNGEE. V trimming: 0 bases; J trimming: 5 bases; junction bases outside the gene matches: 7. CDR3 sequence: CASSVGGLADPHEQYF. In nucleotides, the CDR3 is TGTGCCAGCAGCGTAGGGGGACTAGCGGACCCCCACGAGCAGTACTTC.

The CDR3 DNA sequence: TGTGCCAGCATTGGGCAGCTGGGCACTGAAGCTTTCTTT. Translating it yields CASIGQLGTEAFF. The chain has TRBV28 and TRBJ1-1; D ambiguous. The CDR3 has 13 residues. V lost 7 bases and J 4 bases, leaving 13 bases between the germline ends. Germline loops: CDR1 MDHEN, CDR2 SYDVKM.

The genes are TRBV10-3 and TRBJ2-7; a weak D match, TRBD1 (6 bases). There are 12 residues in the CDR3. Germline V gene sequence: CDR1 ENHRY, CDR2 SYGVKD. Trimming removed 3 bases from V and 5 bases from J, with 8 bases in between. CDR3 region: CAISDRGHEQYF. Here the CDR3 DNA reads TGTGCCATCAGTGACAGGGGCCACGAGCAGTACTTC.

This clone was counted between two and nine times. V is TRBV7-2 and J is TRBJ2-3, with D tentatively TRBD1 (5 bases). CDR1 and CDR2 (germline): SGHTA, FQGNSA. The V end was cut by 1 base, the J end by 6 bases, with 11 bases between. This CDR3 has 14 residues. CDR3 protein: CASSLVQGFDTQYF. CDR3 nucleotide sequence: TGTGCCAGCAGCTTAGTCCAGGGATTCGATACGCAGTATTTT.

This sequence joins TRBV28 and TRBJ1-4, with D possibly matching TRBD1 (5 bases). This CDR3 has 14 amino acids. The V end was cut by 6 bases, the J end by 11 bases, with 19 bases between. Looked up from germline, CDR1 is MDHEN and CDR2 is SYDVKM. Written as DNA, the CDR3 is TGTGCCAGCAGCCCCCCACCCCGGGGGGGGAAACTGTTTTTT. The encoded protein is CASSPPPRGGKLFF.

The chain has TRBV6-5 and TRBJ1-3; a possible D gene is TRBD1 (5 bases). The CDR3 sequence is 14 residues long. Trimming shortened V by 6 bases and J by 0 bases, and 9 bases separated the two germline ends. Germline V gene data show CDR1 as MNHEY and CDR2 as SVGAGI. CDR3 bases: TGTGCCAGCAGGGACACCTACTCTGGAAACACCATATATTTT. Its translation is CASRDTYSGNTIYF.

The chain couples TRBV6-5 to TRBJ2-2, with 9 bases fitting TRBD2. From germline, CDR1 is MNHEY and CDR2 SVGAGI. J lost 3 bases, V lost 0 bases, and 2 bases had no gene match. The CDR3 loop spans 16 amino acids. CDR3 nucleotides: TGTGCCAGCAGTTACTCGAGCGGGGGGTACACCGGGGAGCTGTTTTTT. Translation gives CASSYSSGGYTGELFF.

The V call is TRBV10-3, the J call TRBJ2-3, with a weak D call TRBD2 (5 bases). Germline assignment: CDR1 ENHRY and CDR2 SYGVKD. This CDR3 region has 14 residues. V lost 6 bases to trimming and J lost 2 bases, with 12 bases between them. CDR3 loop: CAIRDSWNTDTQYF. The CDR3 nucleotides read TGTGCCATCAGGGACTCCTGGAACACAGATACGCAGTATTTT.

V usage is TRBV13 and J usage is TRBJ1-2, with D possibly matching TRBD1 (5 bases). The V gene lost 2 bases and the J gene lost 3 bases, with 7 bases spanning the gap. Germline loops: CDR1 PRHDT, CDR2 FYEKMQ (reference sequence). The CDR3 consists of 13 residues. CDR3 DNA: TGTGCCAGCAGCTTACCGGGGGACTATGGCTACACCTTC. Translation: CASSLPGDYGYTF.

V usage is TRBV28 and J usage is TRBJ1-2; tentatively, D is TRBD1 (5 bases). CDR1 and CDR2 from the germline V gene are MDHEN and SYDVKM. The V end lost 2 bases, the J end lost 2 bases, and 9 bases lay between the germline ends. This CDR3 is built from 14 residues. CDR3 sequence reads: CASSLGAGNYGYTF. The CDR3 DNA is TGTGCCAGCAGTTTAGGGGCAGGGAACTATGGCTACACCTTC.

The chain has TRBV11-2 and TRBJ2-5, with D perhaps matching TRBD2 (6 bases). This CDR3 contains 15 residues. V lost 4 bases and J 0 bases, leaving 12 bases between the germline ends. The V gene's germline CDR1 is SGHAT and CDR2 FQNNGV. CDR3 loop: CASSSFLANQETQYF. CDR3 sequence (DNA): TGTGCCAGCAGCTCCTTCCTAGCGAACCAAGAGACCCAGTACTTC.

The gene calls are TRBV7-9 and TRBJ2-7; tentative D call: TRBD1 (5 bases). Deletions cut 10 bases from V and 4 bases from J, with 11 bases between. Germline values: CDR1 SEHNR, CDR2 FQNEAQ (reference sequence). The CDR3 has 11 amino acids. The CDR3 sequence: CATISGYEQYF. CDR3 nucleotides: TGTGCCACCATATCAGGGTACGAGCAGTACTTC. Complete variable domain (other parts from reference TRBV7-9 and TRBJ2-7): DTGVSQNPRHKITKRGQNVTFRCDPISEHNRLYWYRQTLGQGPEFLTYFQNEAQLEKSRLLSDRFSAERPKGSFSTLEIQRTEQGDSAMYLCATISGYEQYFGPGTRLTVT.

The chain is built from TRBV7-9 and TRBJ2-5; 10 nucleotides agree with TRBD2. Trimming took 1 base from V and 5 from J; bases not matched to a gene: 4. The CDR3 loop spans 15 amino acids. Germline-derived CDR1 and CDR2 are SEHNR and FQNEAQ (reference sequence). CDR3 DNA: TGTGCCAGCAGCTTAGAGCGGGGGGGGACGGAGACCCAGTACTTC. It specifies CASSLERGGTETQYF. Based on the CDR3 plus reference TRBV7-9 and TRBJ2-5, the full variable domain is DTGVSQNPRHKITKRGQNVTFRCDPISEHNRLYWYRQTLGQGPEFLTYFQNEAQLEKSRLLSDRFSAERPKGSFSTLEIQRTEQGDSAMYLCASSLERGGTETQYFGPGTRLLVL.

The chain recombines TRBV12-3 or TRBV12-4 with TRBJ1-4; the match to TRBD1 covers 7 bases. V lost 5 bases, J lost 12 bases, and 9 bases stayed unmatched. CDR3 size: 13 residues. The CDR3 nucleotides read TGTGCCAGCAGTCCAGACCTGACAGGGCAACTGTTTTTT. Translation: CASSPDLTGQLFF.

The rearrangement uses TRBV13 and TRBJ1-4; no definite D call. CDR1 is PRHDT and CDR2 is FYEKMQ in the germline V gene (reference sequence). CDR3 length equals 15 residues. Trimming took off 5 bases at V and 7 bases at J, with 17 bases between the two ends. The CDR3 DNA sequence: TGTGCCAGCAGCCTTAGGTCGGAGGTTGGTGAAAAACTGTTTTTT. It yields the protein CASSLRSEVGEKLFF.

The rearrangement links TRBV18 to TRBJ1-1, with 9 bases identical to TRBD1. Germline lookup yields CDR1 KGHSH and CDR2 LQKENI. The V and J ends lost 4 bases and 2 bases, in that order; junction bases with no gene match: 14. The CDR3 runs to 18 residues. The CDR3: CASSQPGTGGTGNTEAFF. For the CDR3, the DNA is TGTGCCAGCTCACAACCGGGAACAGGGGGCACCGGAAACACTGAAGCTTTCTTT.

V is TRBV4-3 and J is TRBJ1-2; D is unresolved. From germline, CDR1 is LGHNA and CDR2 YSLEER. V was cut by 0 bases and J by 4 bases, with 9 bases left in between. CDR3 size: 14 residues. The CDR3 protein is CASSQDAHSYGYTF. In DNA, the CDR3 is TGCGCCAGCAGCCAAGATGCGCACAGCTATGGCTACACCTTC.

The chain uses TRBV7-3 and TRBJ2-6, with TRBD1 identical over 9 bases. The CDR3 loop spans 16 amino acids. After removal of 2 bases from V and 2 bases from J, the junction contained 1 base not matched to a gene. Germline CDR1 SGHTA, CDR2 FQGTGA. For the CDR3, the DNA is TGTGCCAGCAGCTTAGGGGACAGGGCTGGGGCCAACGTCCTGACTTTC. It translates to CASSLGDRAGANVLTF.

This chain joins TRBV28 and TRBJ1-4; 8 bases agree with TRBD1. Trimming removed 6 bases from V and 8 bases from J; junction bases left unmatched: 23. The CDR3 loop spans 19 amino acids. Germline CDR1 is MDHEN and CDR2 is SYDVKM. The DNA of the CDR3 is TGTGCCAGCAGCCCAGTATGGCGGACAGGGAGAGGGTCCTTGGAAAAACTGTTTTTT. Translation gives CASSPVWRTGRGSLEKLFF.